This T cell receptor (beta chain) was retrieved from a study of pediatric ulcerative colitis. Findings of the study overall: All ulcerative colitis patients, but no controls, carried two rectal clonotypes.

About this clone: Its specificity is unknown.

During colonoscopy, one to two rectal pinch biopsies were collected. Clones were read by immunoSEQ multiplex PCR, and TCRdb kept only the in-frame ones, dropping some. The sample contains about 36,000 clones, around four fifths of which appear only once. The sequenced sample was gut tissue. The receptor was isolated from a boy aged 10-17 years with moderate ulcerative colitis.

CDR3 in amino acids: CASSQDSKQPQHF. Here the CDR3 DNA reads TGCGCCAGCAGCCAAGATTCGAAGCAGCCCCAGCATTTT. The V call is TRBV4-3, the J call TRBJ1-5; D unresolved. V dropped 0 bases and J dropped 7 bases, with 7 bases sitting between them. The germline V gene has CDR1 LGHNA and CDR2 YSLEER. The CDR3 is made up of 13 amino acids.